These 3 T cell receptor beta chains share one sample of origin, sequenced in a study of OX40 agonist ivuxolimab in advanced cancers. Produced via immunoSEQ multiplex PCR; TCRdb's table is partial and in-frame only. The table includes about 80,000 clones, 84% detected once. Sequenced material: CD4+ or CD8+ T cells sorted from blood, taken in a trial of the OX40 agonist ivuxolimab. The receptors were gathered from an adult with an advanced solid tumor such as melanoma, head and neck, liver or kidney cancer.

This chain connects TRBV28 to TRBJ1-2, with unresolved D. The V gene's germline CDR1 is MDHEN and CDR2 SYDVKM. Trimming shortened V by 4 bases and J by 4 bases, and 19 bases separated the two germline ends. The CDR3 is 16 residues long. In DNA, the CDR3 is TGTGCCAGCAGTTCCGGGAAACTGGACGGGCCCTATGGCTACACCTTC. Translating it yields CASSSGKLDGPYGYTF.

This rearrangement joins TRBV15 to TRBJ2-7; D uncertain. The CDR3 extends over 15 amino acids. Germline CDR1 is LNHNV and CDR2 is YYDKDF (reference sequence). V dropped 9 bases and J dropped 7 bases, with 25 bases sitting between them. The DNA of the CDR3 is TGTGCCACGGGTCGAACGGGTTCCAGGTTAGGGGAGCAGTACTTC. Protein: CATGRTGSRLGEQYF.

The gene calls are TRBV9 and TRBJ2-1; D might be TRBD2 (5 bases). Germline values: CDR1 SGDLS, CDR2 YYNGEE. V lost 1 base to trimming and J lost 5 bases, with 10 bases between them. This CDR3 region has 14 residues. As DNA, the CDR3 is TGTGCCAGCAGCGTACTTTCGGGGAACAATGAGCAGTTCTTC. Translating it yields CASSVLSGNNEQFF.